This is a list of T cell receptor beta chains from one sample in a study of monozygotic twins with cystic fibrosis. Assay: immunoSEQ multiplex PCR; the TCRdb copy retains only in-frame clones and omits some. This sample has some 31,000 clones, with approximately 86% found just once. The material sequenced was blood. Source of these receptors: a girl aged 2 to 10 with cystic fibrosis. The CDR3 runs from the conserved cysteine through the conserved F or W. D genes are given only for firm matches. Size tells how often a clone was seen (once, few, many) or the class of an expanded clone, and some rows leave it out.

TRBJ1-4	TRBV5-5	NA	NA	TGTGCCAGCAGCCCGGATCTACGGGGTGAAAAACTGTTTTTT	CASSPDLRGEKLFF
TRBJ2-7	TRBV27	NA	NA	TGTGCCAGCAGTTTCAGGATGAGCTCCTACGAGCAGTACTTC	CASSFRMSSYEQYF
TRBJ2-1	TRBV5-4	NA	NA	TGTGCCAGCACCCAGGGTAATGAGCAGTTCTTC	CASTQGNEQFF
TRBJ2-3	TRBV19	NA	NA	TGTGCCAGTAGTATAGGGTCCGCAAAGTCTAACACAGATACGCAGTATTTT	CASSIGSAKSNTDTQYF
TRBJ1-2	TRBV29-1	few	NA	TGCGGAGGGTCCGGAGAGGATGGCTACACCTTC	CGGSGEDGYTF
TRBJ2-3	TRBV6-5	NA	NA	TGTGCCAGCAGTTACTCCCGGGGGACACTCACAGATACGCAGTATTTT	CASSYSRGTLTDTQYF
TRBJ1-5	TRBV7-9	NA	TRBD1	TGTGCCAGCAGCTCGACAGGGGGCGTTGGGCCCCAGCATTTT	CASSSTGGVGPQHF
TRBJ2-7	TRBV10-2	NA	TRBD2	TGCGCCAGCAGCGGCCTGGGACTAGCGGGCTTTGCCGAGCAGTACTTC	CASSGLGLAGFAEQYF
TRBJ1-2	TRBV2	few	NA	TGTGCCAGCAGTGGTGGGGGAGGCTATGGCTACACCTTC	CASSGGGGYGYTF
TRBJ2-2	TRBV7-8	NA	NA	TGTGCCAGCAGCTTAGTAAGGGGGGACCGACTAACCGGGGAGCTGTTTTTT	CASSLVRGDRLTGELFF
TRBJ1-5	TRBV27	NA	NA	TGTGCCAGCAGTTTATGGGCAGGGAATCAGCCCCAGCATTTT	CASSLWAGNQPQHF
TRBJ2-5	TRBV4-1	NA	TRBD2	TGCGCCAGCAGCCAAGATCGACTAGCGGGGGGCCAGTACTTC	CASSQDRLAGGQYF
TRBJ2-1	TRBV12-5	NA	NA	TGTGCTAGTGGTTCTGGTTACAATGAGCAGTTCTTC	CASGSGYNEQFF
TRBJ2-4	TRBV6-1	NA	TRBD2	TGTGCCAGCAAGGGACTAGCGGGACGGGACATTCAGTACTTC	CASKGLAGRDIQYF
TRBJ1-1	TRBV25-1	few	NA	TGTGCCAGCAGTGAAGGGGGCACTGAAGCTTTCTTT	CASSEGGTEAFF